The present T cell receptor beta chain was sequenced within a study of T cells expressing NK-cell markers. Study in general: Sequencing of TCR beta repertoires drew on sorted CD3+CD56+NKG2C+, CD3+CD56+NKG2C- and CD3+CD56-NKG2C+ T cells. Study-wide results and caveats: Clarity on HCMV specificity was lacking for the expanded NKG2C+ T cell clones. The study found dominant NKG2C+ clonotypes at 1.0-7.0% of CD8+ T cells in five or six donors.

Of note for this clonotype: The antigen remains unidentified.

Reprocessing the 5' RACE reads, TCRdb reports a single entry for every CDR3 protein and omits DNA. Across 440,000 or so distinct CDR3 sequences, the top ten clones capture 7.3% of the sample. Sequenced sample: blood T cells: a sorted CD56 or NKG2C T cell subset, CD4+ or CD8+ T cells, or bulk PBMC T cells (not recorded which). The receptor comes from a woman between 18 and 70 years old in good health.

The CDR3 sequence is CSARDLQGSTDTQYF. V and J are TRBV20-1 and TRBJ2-3. The V gene's germline CDR1 is DFQATT and CDR2 SNEGSKA (reference sequence). The CDR3 contains 15 residues.